Listed below are T cell receptor beta chains from one sample, sequenced in a study of tumor-infiltrating lymphocytes in primary liver carcinoma. Via MiXCR, TCRdb re-called the multiplex PCR reads, giving one row per CDR3 protein. Of approximately 80,000 distinct CDR3 sequences detected, approximately 69% appear once; the ten largest clones hold 26%. The source material was tumor-adjacent normal liver tissue. The receptors come from a man in his forties with primary liver carcinoma and hepatitis B virus infection. The CDR3 runs from the conserved cysteine through the conserved F or W. A D gene is named only where the DNA matches it firmly. The size field is filled for only some rows; it gives once, few, many or a size class.

D	size	J	V	CDR3	DNA
TRBD1	-	TRBJ1-2	TRBV10-2	CARSEVQGGYIF	TGCGCCAGAAGTGAGGTCCAGGGGGGCTACATCTTC
TRBD2	-	TRBJ2-5	TRBV6-5	CASRMGLAGERQETQYF	TGTGCCAGCAGGATGGGTTTAGCGGGAGAAAGGCAAGAGACCCAGTACTTC
TRBD1	once	TRBJ2-3	TRBV28	CASGQEATDTQYF	TGTGCCAGCGGACAGGAAGCCACAGATACGCAGTATTTT
-	-	TRBJ2-2	TRBV5-6	CASSLDYTGELFF	TGTGCCAGCAGCTTGGATTACACCGGGGAGCTGTTTTTT
-	-	TRBJ1-2	TRBV12-3/TRBV12-4	CADSLVDRRGGYTF	TGTGCCGACAGTTTAGTAGACAGGCGGGGTGGCTACACCTTC
TRBD2	few	TRBJ2-2	TRBV2	CASSEVAGGTGELFF	TGTGCCAGCAGTGAAGTAGCGGGAGGGACCGGGGAGCTGTTTTTT
TRBD2	many	TRBJ2-1	TRBV29-1	CSVDEWSGIYNEQFF	TGCAGCGTTGATGAGTGGAGCGGGATCTACAATGAGCAGTTCTTC
TRBD2	-	TRBJ2-1	TRBV6-2/TRBV6-3	CASSPRASGSSYNEEFF	TGTGCCAGCAGCCCGCGGGCTAGCGGGAGCTCATACAATGAGGAGTTCTTC
-	few	TRBJ2-5	TRBV29-1	CSVLTSEETQYF	TGCAGCGTTTTGACGTCTGAGGAGACCCAGTACTTC
-	-	TRBJ2-5	TRBV11-2	CASRSRDSAHQEAQYF	TGCGCCAGCAGATCCCGGGACTCGGCCCACCAAGAGGCCCAGTACTTC
-	-	TRBJ2-7	TRBV11-2	CASNFDSTYEQYF	TGTGCAAGTAACTTCGACAGCACCTACGAGCAGTACTTC
-	-	TRBJ2-2	TRBV20-1	CSASLIGNTGELFF	TGCAGTGCTAGCCTCATCGGAAACACCGGGGAGCTGTTTTTT
TRBD2	-	TRBJ2-5	TRBV4-3	CTSSRRYPGGGSQETQYF	TGTACCAGCAGCCGAAGATACCCCGGGGGGGGAAGTCAAGAGACCCAGTACTTC
-	few	TRBJ2-7	TRBV11-2	CASSHTDSYEQYF	TGTGCCAGCAGTCATACTGACTCCTACGAGCAGTATTTC
-	-	TRBJ1-5	TRBV11-2	CASNLGQQLSQPQHF	TGTGCCAGCAACCTAGGGCAACAGCTCAGTCAGCCCCAGCATTTT
-	-	TRBJ1-5	TRBV4-2	CASSQEPGISNQPHHF	TGTGCCAGCAGCCAAGAGCCCGGGATTAGCAATCAGCCCCATCACTTT
-	-	TRBJ2-7	TRBV28	CASGQFPPTGQEQYF	TGTGCCAGCGGACAATTCCCACCGACAGGACAGGAGCAGTACTTC
-	-	TRBJ2-6	TRBV5-6	CTSSLPAGNSGANVLTF	TGTACCAGCAGCCTACCGGCAGGGAACTCTGGGGCCAACGTCCTGACTTTC
-	-	TRBJ2-7	TRBV10-3	CDIRDSFLGPGEQYF	TGTGACATCAGAGACAGTTTCTTGGGGCCCGGTGAGCAGTACTTC
-	-	TRBJ2-3	TRBV5-4	CASSHTQVTDTQYF	TGTGCCAGCAGCCACACCCAGGTCACGGATACGCAGTATTTT
-	many	TRBJ2-3	TRBV10-3	CATDRGGTDTQYF	TGTGCCACTGACAGGGGAGGGACAGATACGCAGTATTTT
-	-	TRBJ2-6	TRBV23-1	CTSSHDRKNVLTF	TGTACCAGCAGTCACGACAGGAAGAACGTCCTGACTTTC
-	-	TRBJ2-7	TRBV11-2	CASNFDGSCEHYF	TGTGCCAGCAACTTTGATGGCTCCTGCGAGCACTACTTC
-	-	TRBJ2-5	TRBV6-1	CASGEAGDSQTQYF	TGTGCCAGCGGTGAAGCAGGTGACAGTCAGACCCAGTACTTC
-	-	TRBJ2-1	TRBV2	CASSGRYNEQFF	TGTGCCAGCAGTGGCCGGTACAATGAGCAGTTCTTC
TRBD1	many	TRBJ2-6	TRBV29-1	CSVDTTGTGAAGANVLTF	TGCAGCGTTGATACAACCGGGACAGGGGCAGCTGGGGCCAACGTCCTGACTTTC
-	-	TRBJ2-1	TRBV5-1	CASSSVQDDEQFF	TGCGCCAGCAGCTCAGTCCAAGACGATGAGCAGTTCTTC
-	-	TRBJ1-1	TRBV4-3	CASSRDGLTGGTEAFF	TGCGCCAGCAGCCGAGATGGCCTTACCGGTGGTACTGAAGCCTTCTTT
TRBD1	-	TRBJ2-4	TRBV11-1	CVSSSGARDRGDLAKSIQYF	TGTGTCAGCAGCTCAGGGGCCCGGGACAGGGGAGATTTAGCCAAAAGCATTCAGTACTTC
-	-	TRBJ2-1	TRBV29-1	CSVLDSSPYDEQFF	TGCAGCGTTTTGGACAGCTCCCCCTACGATGAGCAGTTCTTC
-	-	TRBJ2-3	TRBV6-2/TRBV6-3	CASNSKGLALDTQYF	TGTGCCAGCAATTCTAAAGGGCTAGCGTTGGATACGCAGTATTTT
TRBD2	many	TRBJ2-1	TRBV4-2	CASSQMTGLAGVLSYNEQFF	TGTGCCAGCAGCCAGATGACGGGACTAGCGGGTGTCCTCTCCTACAATGAGCAGTTCTTC
-	-	TRBJ1-5	TRBV6-4	CANSIPSEQPQHF	TGTGCCAATAGCATCCCTTCGGAACAGCCCCAGCATTTT
TRBD1	-	TRBJ2-5	TRBV11-1	CASSQGQGVIQEAQYF	TGTGCCAGCAGCCAAGGACAGGGGGTAATTCAAGAGGCCCAGTATTTC
-	many	TRBJ2-7	TRBV5-1	CASSTSYEQYF	TGCGCCAGCAGCACCTCCTACGAGCAGTACTTC
-	-	TRBJ2-2	TRBV5-1	CASRRFSENTGEPFF	TGCGCCAGCAGGAGATTTAGCGAGAACACCGGGGAGCCGTTTTTT
-	few	TRBJ1-1	TRBV28	CASSPRNRVTEAFF	TGTGCCAGCAGTCCCAGAAATAGGGTCACTGAAGCTTTCTTT
-	many	TRBJ2-2	TRBV9	CASNANTGELFF	TGTGCCAGCAATGCGAACACCGGGGAGCTGTTTTTT
TRBD2	-	TRBJ2-1	TRBV4-3	CASSQGLGLAGGPSGSYNEQFF	TGTGCCAGCAGCCAAGGGTTAGGACTAGCGGGAGGGCCCTCTGGCTCCTACAATGAGCAGTTCTTC
TRBD2	few	TRBJ2-1	TRBV11-2	CGSLELLAGMNEQFF	TGTGGCAGCTTAGAGCTCCTAGCGGGAATGAATGAGCAGTTCTTC
-	-	TRBJ2-3	TRBV11-3	CASGWGEADTQYF	TGTGCCAGCGGCTGGGGTGAGGCAGATACGCAGTATTTT
-	-	TRBJ1-6	TRBV6-5	CASSYGLAGKASPLHF	TGTGCTAGCAGTTACGGATTGGCAGGGAAAGCCTCACCCCTCCACTTT
-	many	TRBJ1-1	TRBV6-5	CASSYSGAGHGAEAFF	TGTGCCAGCAGTTACTCCGGGGCAGGGCATGGAGCTGAAGCTTTCTTT
-	-	TRBJ2-6	TRBV28	CVSSPWDFGANVLTF	TGTGTCAGCAGTCCATGGGACTTTGGGGCCAACGTCCTGACTTTC
-	once	TRBJ1-4	TRBV10-3	CASGEDRQVSKLGKLFF	TGTGCCAGCGGGGAGGACCGACAGGTTTCCAAGCTTGGAAAACTGTTTTTT